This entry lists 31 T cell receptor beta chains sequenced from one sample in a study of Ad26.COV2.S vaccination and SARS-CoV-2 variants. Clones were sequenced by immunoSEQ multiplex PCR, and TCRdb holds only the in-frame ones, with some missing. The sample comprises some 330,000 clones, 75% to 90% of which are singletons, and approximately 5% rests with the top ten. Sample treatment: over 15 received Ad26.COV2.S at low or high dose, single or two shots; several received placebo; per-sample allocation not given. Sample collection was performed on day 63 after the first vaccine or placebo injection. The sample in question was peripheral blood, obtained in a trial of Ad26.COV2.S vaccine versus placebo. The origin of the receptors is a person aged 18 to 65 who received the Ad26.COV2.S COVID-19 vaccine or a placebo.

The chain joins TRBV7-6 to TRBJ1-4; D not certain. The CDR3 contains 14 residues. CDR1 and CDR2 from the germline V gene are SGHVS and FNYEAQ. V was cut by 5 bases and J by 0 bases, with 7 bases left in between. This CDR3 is CASSLQPTNEKLFF. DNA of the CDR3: TGTGCCAGCAGCCTACAGCCAACTAATGAAAAACTGTTTTTT. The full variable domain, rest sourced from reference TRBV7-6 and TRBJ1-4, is GAGVSQSPRYKVTKRGQDVALRCDPISGHVSLYWYRQALGQGPEFLTYFNYEAQQDKSGLPNDRFSAERPEGSISTLTIQRTEQRDSAMYRCASSLQPTNEKLFFGSGTQLSVL.

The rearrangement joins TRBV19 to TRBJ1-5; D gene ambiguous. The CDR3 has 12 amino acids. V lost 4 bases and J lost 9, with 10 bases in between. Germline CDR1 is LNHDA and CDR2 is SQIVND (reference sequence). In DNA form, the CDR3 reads TGTGCCAGTAGTACCCAGGACCGGCCCCAGCATTTT. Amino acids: CASSTQDRPQHF.

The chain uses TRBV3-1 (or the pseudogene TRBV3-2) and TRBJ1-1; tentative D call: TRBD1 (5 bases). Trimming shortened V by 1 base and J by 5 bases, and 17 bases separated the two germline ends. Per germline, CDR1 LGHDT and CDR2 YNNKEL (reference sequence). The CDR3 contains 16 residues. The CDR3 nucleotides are TGTGCCAGCAGCCAAGCCAACGTTGGGGGTCGAACTGAAGCTTTCTTT. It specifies CASSQANVGGRTEAFF.

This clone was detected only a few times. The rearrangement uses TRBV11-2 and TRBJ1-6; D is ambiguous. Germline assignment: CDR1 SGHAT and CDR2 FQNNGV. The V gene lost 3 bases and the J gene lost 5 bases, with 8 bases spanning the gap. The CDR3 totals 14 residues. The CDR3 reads CASSFGSNNSPLHF. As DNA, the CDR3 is TGTGCCAGCAGCTTCGGGTCCAATAATTCACCCCTCCACTTT.

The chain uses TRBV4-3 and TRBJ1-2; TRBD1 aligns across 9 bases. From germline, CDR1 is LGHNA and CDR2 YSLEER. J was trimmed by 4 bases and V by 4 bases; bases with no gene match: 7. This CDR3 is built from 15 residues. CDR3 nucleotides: TGCGCCAGCAGCCCATCCGGGACAGGGCTCTATGGCTACACCTTC. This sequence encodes CASSPSGTGLYGYTF.

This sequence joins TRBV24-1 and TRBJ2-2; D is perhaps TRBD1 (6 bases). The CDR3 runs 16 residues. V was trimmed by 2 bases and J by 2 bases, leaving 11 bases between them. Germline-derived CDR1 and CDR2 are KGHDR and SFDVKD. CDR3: CATSDSGTFNTGELFF. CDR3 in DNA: TGTGCCACCAGTGATTCCGGGACATTTAACACCGGGGAGCTGTTTTTT.

CDR3 nucleotides: TGTGCCAGCAAATCGGACTATGGCTACACCTTC. Translating gives CASKSDYGYTF. The V and J genes are TRBV3-1 (or the pseudogene TRBV3-2) and TRBJ1-2; D call uncertain. The CDR3 contains 11 residues. Trimming removed 7 bases from V and 3 bases from J, with 6 bases in between. Germline CDR1 LGHDT, CDR2 YNNKEL (reference sequence).

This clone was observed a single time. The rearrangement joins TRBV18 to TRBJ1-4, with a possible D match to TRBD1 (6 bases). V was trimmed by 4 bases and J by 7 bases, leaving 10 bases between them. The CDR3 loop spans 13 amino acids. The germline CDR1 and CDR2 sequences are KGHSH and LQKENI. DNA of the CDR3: TGTGCCAGCTCACTACAGGGCTCTGAAAAACTGTTTTTT. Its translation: CASSLQGSEKLFF.

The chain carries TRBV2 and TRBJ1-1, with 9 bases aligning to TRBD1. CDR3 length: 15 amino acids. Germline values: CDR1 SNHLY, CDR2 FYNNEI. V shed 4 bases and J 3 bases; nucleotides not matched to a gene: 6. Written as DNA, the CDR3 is TGTGCCAGCAGTGGACAGGGGGTTATAGACACTGAAGCTTTCTTT. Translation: CASSGQGVIDTEAFF.

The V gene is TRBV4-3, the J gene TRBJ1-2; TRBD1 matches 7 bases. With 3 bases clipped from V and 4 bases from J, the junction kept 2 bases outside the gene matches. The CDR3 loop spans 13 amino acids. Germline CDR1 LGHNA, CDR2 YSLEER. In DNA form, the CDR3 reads TGCGCCAGCAGCCAGGACAGGTCCTATGGCTACACCTTC. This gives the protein CASSQDRSYGYTF.

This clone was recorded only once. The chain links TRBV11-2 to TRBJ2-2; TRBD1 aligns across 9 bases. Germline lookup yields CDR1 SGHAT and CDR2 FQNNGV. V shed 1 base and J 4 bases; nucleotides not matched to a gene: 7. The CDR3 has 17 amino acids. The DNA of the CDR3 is TGTGCCAGCAGCTTAGGGCTGGGACAGGGTTTCACCGGGGAGCTGTTTTTT. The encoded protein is CASSLGLGQGFTGELFF.

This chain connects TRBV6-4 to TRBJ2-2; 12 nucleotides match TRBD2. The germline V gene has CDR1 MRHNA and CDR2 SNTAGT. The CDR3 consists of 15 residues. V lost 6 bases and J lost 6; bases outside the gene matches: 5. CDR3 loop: CASSRLAGDSGELFF. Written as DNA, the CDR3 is TGTGCCAGCAGCCGACTAGCGGGAGATTCCGGGGAGCTGTTTTTT.

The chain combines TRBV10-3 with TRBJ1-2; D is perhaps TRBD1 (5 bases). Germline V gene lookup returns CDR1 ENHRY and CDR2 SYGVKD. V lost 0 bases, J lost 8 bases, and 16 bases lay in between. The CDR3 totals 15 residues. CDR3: CAISESPGTSWGYTF. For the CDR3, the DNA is TGTGCCATCAGTGAGTCTCCAGGGACCTCTTGGGGCTACACCTTC.

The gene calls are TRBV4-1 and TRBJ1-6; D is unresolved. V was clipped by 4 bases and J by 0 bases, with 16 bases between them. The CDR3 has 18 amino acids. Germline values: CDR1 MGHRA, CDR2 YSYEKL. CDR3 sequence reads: CASSPTRPLYSYNSPLHF. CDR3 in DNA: TGCGCCAGCAGCCCCACTAGGCCGTTGTACTCCTATAATTCACCCCTCCACTTT.

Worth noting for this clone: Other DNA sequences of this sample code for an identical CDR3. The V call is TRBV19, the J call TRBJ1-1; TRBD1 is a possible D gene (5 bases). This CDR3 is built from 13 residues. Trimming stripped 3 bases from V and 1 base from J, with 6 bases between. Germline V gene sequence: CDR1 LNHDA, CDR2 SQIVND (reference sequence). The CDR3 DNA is TGTGCCAGTAGTATTAGGGGGAACACTGAAGCTTTCTTT. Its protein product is CASSIRGNTEAFF.

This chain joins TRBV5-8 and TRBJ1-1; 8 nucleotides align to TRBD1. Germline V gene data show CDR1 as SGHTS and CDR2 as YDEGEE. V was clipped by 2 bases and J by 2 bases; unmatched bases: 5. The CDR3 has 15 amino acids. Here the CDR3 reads CASSLFDRGNTEAFF. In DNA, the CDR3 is TGTGCCAGCAGCTTATTCGACAGGGGAAACACTGAAGCTTTCTTT.

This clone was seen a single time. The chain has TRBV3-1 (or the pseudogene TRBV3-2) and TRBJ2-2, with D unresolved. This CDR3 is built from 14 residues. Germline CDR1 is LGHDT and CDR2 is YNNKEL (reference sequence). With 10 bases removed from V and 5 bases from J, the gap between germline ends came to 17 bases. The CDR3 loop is CATRPESGTGELFF. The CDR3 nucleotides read TGTGCCACCAGACCAGAGTCTGGGACCGGGGAGCTGTTTTTT.

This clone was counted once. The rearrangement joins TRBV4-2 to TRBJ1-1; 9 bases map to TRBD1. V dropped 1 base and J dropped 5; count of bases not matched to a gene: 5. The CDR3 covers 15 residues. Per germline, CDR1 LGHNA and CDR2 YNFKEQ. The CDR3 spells CASSQGQGVRTEAFF. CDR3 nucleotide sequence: TGTGCCAGCAGCCAAGGACAGGGGGTGAGGACTGAAGCTTTCTTT.

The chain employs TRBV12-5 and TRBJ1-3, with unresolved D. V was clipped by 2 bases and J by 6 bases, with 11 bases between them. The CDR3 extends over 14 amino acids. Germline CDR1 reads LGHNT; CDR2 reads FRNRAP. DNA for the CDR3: TGTGCTAGTGGTTTGCTAGGGTTCGTAAACACCATATATTTT. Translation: CASGLLGFVNTIYF.

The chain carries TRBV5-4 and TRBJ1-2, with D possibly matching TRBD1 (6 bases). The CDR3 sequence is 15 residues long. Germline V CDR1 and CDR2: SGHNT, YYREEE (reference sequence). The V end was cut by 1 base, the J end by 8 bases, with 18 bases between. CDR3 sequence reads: CASSLSASGGRGYTF. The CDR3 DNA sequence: TGTGCCAGCAGCTTGTCGGCGTCGGGGGGGCGAGGCTACACCTTC.

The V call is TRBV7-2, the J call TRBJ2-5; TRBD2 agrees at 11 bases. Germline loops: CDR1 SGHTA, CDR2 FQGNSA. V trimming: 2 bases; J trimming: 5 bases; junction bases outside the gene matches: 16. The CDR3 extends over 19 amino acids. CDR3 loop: CASSLFGLAGGIIGETQYF. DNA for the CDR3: TGTGCCAGCAGCTTATTTGGTCTAGCGGGGGGTATTATCGGGGAGACCCAGTACTTC.

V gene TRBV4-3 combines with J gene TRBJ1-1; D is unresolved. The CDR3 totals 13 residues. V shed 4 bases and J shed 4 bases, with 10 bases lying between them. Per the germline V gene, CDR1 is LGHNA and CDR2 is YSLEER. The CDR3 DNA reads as TGCGCCAGCAGCCTAAACACCCTCACTGAAGCTTTCTTT. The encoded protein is CASSLNTLTEAFF.

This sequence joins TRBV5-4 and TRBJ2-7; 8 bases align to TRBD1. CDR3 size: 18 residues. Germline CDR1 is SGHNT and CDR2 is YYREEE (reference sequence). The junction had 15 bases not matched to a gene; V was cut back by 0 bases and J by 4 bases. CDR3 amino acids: CASSLGLGDGTGLYEQYF. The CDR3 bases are TGTGCCAGCAGCTTGGGGCTTGGGGATGGGACAGGACTTTACGAGCAGTACTTC. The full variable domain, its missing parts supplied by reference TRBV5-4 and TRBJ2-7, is ETGVTQSPTHLIKTRGQQVTLRCSSQSGHNTVSWYQQALGQGPQFIFQYYREEENGRGNFPPRFSGLQFPNYSSELNVNALELDDSALYLCASSLGLGDGTGLYEQYFGPGTRLTVT.

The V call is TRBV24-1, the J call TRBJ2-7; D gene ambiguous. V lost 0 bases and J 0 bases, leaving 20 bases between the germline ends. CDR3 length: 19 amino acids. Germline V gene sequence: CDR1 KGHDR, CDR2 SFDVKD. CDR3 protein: CATSDLLLGESRSSYEQYF. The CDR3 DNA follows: TGTGCCACCAGTGATTTGTTATTAGGTGAGTCCCGGAGCTCCTACGAGCAGTACTTC.

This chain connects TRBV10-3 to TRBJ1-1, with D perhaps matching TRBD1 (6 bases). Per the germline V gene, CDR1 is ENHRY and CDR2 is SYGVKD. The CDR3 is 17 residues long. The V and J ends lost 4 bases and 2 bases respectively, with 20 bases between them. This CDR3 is CAISGTGGDNINTEAFF. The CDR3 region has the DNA TGTGCCATCAGTGGGACCGGGGGGGACAATATTAACACTGAAGCTTTCTTT.

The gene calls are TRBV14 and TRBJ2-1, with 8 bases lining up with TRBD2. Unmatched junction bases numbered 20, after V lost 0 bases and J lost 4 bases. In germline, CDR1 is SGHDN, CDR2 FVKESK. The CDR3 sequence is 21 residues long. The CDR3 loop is CASSQEPSERESLFQYNEQFF. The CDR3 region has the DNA TGTGCCAGCAGCCAAGAACCCTCGGAGCGGGAGTCCCTCTTCCAATACAATGAGCAGTTCTTC. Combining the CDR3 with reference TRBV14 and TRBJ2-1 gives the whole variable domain EAGVTQFPSHSVIEKGQTVTLRCDPISGHDNLYWYRRVMGKEIKFLLHFVKESKQDESGMPNNRFLAERTGGTYSTLKVQPAELEDSGVYFCASSQEPSERESLFQYNEQFFGPGTRLTVL.

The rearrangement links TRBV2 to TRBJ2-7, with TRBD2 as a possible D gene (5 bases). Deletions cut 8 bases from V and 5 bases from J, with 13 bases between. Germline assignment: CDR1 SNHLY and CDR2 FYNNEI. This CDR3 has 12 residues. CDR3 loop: CASLGEPNEQYV. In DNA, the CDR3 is TGTGCCAGCTTGGGAGAGCCTAACGAGCAGTACGTC.

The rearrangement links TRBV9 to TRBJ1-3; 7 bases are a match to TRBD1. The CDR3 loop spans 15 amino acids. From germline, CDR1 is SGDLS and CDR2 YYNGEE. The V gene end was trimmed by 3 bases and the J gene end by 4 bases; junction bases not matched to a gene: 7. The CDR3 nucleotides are TGTGCCAGCAGCGCCGTACAGGGGATGGGAAACACCATATATTTT. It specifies CASSAVQGMGNTIYF.

The CDR3 DNA sequence: TGCGCCAGCAGCTTGACACCGGGCAATGAGCAGTTCTTC. Translated: CASSLTPGNEQFF. This chain uses TRBV5-1 with TRBJ2-1; D is uncertain. With 1 base removed from V and 6 bases from J, the gap between germline ends came to 8 bases. The CDR3 covers 13 residues. Germline V lookup: CDR1 SGHRS, CDR2 YFSETQ.

CDR3 coding DNA: TGTGCCAGCAGCGGAAGGGGGACTAGCGGTCCAGCGGGATACAATGAGCAGTTCTTC. Amino acids: CASSGRGTSGPAGYNEQFF. The chain uses TRBV9 and TRBJ2-1, with 11 bases aligning to TRBD2. The CDR3 is 19 amino acids. Germline CDR1 SGDLS, CDR2 YYNGEE. Trimming took 3 bases from V and 4 from J; bases not matched to a gene: 15.

This chain's CDR3 is CASSEGTAVEAFF. The CDR3 nucleotides are TGTGCCAGCAGTGAAGGGACAGCCGTTGAAGCTTTCTTT. The chain recombines TRBV2 with TRBJ1-1, with D perhaps matching TRBD1 (6 bases). This CDR3 comprises 13 residues. In germline, CDR1 is SNHLY, CDR2 FYNNEI. Trimming took off 1 base at V and 7 bases at J, with 10 bases between the two ends.